The 20 T cell receptor beta chains below come from one sample, sequenced in a study of technical replicates of blood from a few donors. Assay used: immunoSEQ multiplex PCR; TCRdb lists only in-frame clones, some missing. The sample has some 71,000 clones, about 97% seen once. Sample: T cells isolated from PBMCs. These receptors were collected from a human donor in good health.

The chain carries TRBV5-6 and TRBJ1-2; no reliable D call. CDR3 length: 15 residues. The germline gives CDR1 SGHDT, CDR2 YYEEEE. V lost 4 bases and J lost 3, with 16 bases in between. The CDR3 DNA reads TGTGCCAGCAGCCCCTCGACACATGAAGACTATGGCTACACCTTC. Translated: CASSPSTHEDYGYTF.

This sequence joins TRBV10-3 and TRBJ2-7, with TRBD2 matching over 13 bases. The V gene end was trimmed by 6 bases and the J gene end by 7 bases; junction bases not matched to a gene: 3. Germline V lookup: CDR1 ENHRY, CDR2 SYGVKD. The CDR3 spans 13 residues. CDR3 sequence (DNA): TGTGCCATCAGCGGGACTAGCGGGAAGGAGCAGTACTTC. Residues: CAISGTSGKEQYF.

The chain links TRBV7-9 to TRBJ2-2, with 8 bases lining up with TRBD1. This CDR3 contains 14 residues. CDR1 SEHNR and CDR2 FQNEAQ come from the germline V gene (reference sequence). V trimming: 4 bases; J trimming: 8 bases; junction bases outside the gene matches: 6. This CDR3 is CASSYAGGNGELFF. In DNA form, the CDR3 reads TGTGCCAGCAGCTATGCAGGGGGCAATGGGGAGCTGTTTTTT. Drawing the rest from reference TRBV7-9 and TRBJ2-2, the complete variable domain is DTGVSQNPRHKITKRGQNVTFRCDPISEHNRLYWYRQTLGQGPEFLTYFQNEAQLEKSRLLSDRFSAERPKGSFSTLEIQRTEQGDSAMYLCASSYAGGNGELFFGEGSRLTVL.

This clone was recorded only once. The chain couples TRBV7-8 to TRBJ2-3; the match to TRBD2 covers 9 bases. V shed 2 bases and J 2 bases; nucleotides not matched to a gene: 5. The CDR3 totals 16 residues. In germline, CDR1 is SGHVS, CDR2 FQNEAQ. The CDR3, as DNA: TGTGCCAGCAGCTTACTAGCGGGACTTTCCACAGATACGCAGTATTTT. Translated: CASSLLAGLSTDTQYF.

CDR3 amino acids: CASSLAGQPQHF. In DNA, the CDR3 is TGTGCCAGCAGTTTAGCAGGTCAGCCCCAGCATTTT. The rearrangement uses TRBV28 and TRBJ1-5, with D uncertain. CDR1 and CDR2 from the germline V gene are MDHEN and SYDVKM. Deletions cut 2 bases from V and 6 bases from J, with 5 bases between. This CDR3 is 12 amino acids long.

This sequence joins TRBV27 and TRBJ2-1; 9 bases match TRBD2. Germline V gives CDR1 MNHEY, CDR2 SMNVEV (reference sequence). Germline trimming cut 2 bases from V and 5 bases from J; bases unmatched to any gene: 7. This CDR3 has 16 residues. CDR3 in amino acids: CASSLVSAGGHNEQFF. The DNA of the CDR3 is TGTGCCAGCAGTTTAGTTTCCGCGGGAGGGCACAATGAGCAGTTCTTC.

The rearrangement uses TRBV10-3 and TRBJ1-5; TRBD1 agrees at 8 bases. The CDR3 covers 14 residues. Germline V gives CDR1 ENHRY, CDR2 SYGVKD. V was clipped by 4 bases and J by 4 bases; unmatched bases: 3. The CDR3 region is CAISGGQENQPQHF. The CDR3 nucleotides read TGTGCCATCAGTGGGGGACAGGAGAATCAGCCCCAGCATTTT.

This clone came up once. The chain combines TRBV6-6 with TRBJ2-3; TRBD2 agrees at 9 bases. This CDR3 is built from 15 residues. Looked up from germline, CDR1 is MNHNY and CDR2 is SVGAGI (reference sequence). The ends lost 2 bases at V and 7 bases at J; junction bases unmatched: 7. The CDR3 coding sequence is TGTGCCAGCAGTTACACGGGGACTAGCTTTAATACGCAGTATTTT. Its protein is CASSYTGTSFNTQYF.

This clone has only one observation. This rearrangement joins TRBV6-5 to TRBJ1-1, with 8 bases aligning to TRBD1. This CDR3 has 14 amino acids. CDR1 is MNHEY, CDR2 SVGAGI, per germline. V trimming: 6 bases; J trimming: 2 bases; junction bases outside the gene matches: 5. The CDR3 region has the DNA TGTGCCAGCAGGCTAACAGGGGGAAACACTGAAGCTTTCTTT. Its translation: CASRLTGGNTEAFF.

The chain joins TRBV6-6 to TRBJ1-5; D gene ambiguous. CDR1 and CDR2 from the germline V gene are MNHNY and SVGAGI (reference sequence). The V end was cut by 7 bases, the J end by 4 bases, with 8 bases between. The length of the CDR3 is 12 residues. The CDR3 nucleotides read TGTGCCAGCACGGAGCTAAATCAGCCCCAGCATTTT. Translation gives CASTELNQPQHF.

This chain links TRBV28 with TRBJ2-3, with 8 nucleotides matching TRBD1. This CDR3 is built from 14 residues. J lost 5 bases, V lost 2 bases, and 3 bases had no gene match. Germline V CDR1 and CDR2: MDHEN, SYDVKM. The CDR3 bases are TGTGCCAGCAGTTTAACAACAGGGGGAGATACGCAGTATTTT. Translating gives CASSLTTGGDTQYF.

V gene TRBV5-1 combines with J gene TRBJ1-5; D unresolved. This CDR3 spans 11 amino acids. The germline CDR1 and CDR2 sequences are SGHRS and YFSETQ. This chain's CDR3 is CAPRRYQPQHF. CDR3 DNA: TGCGCTCCCCGCCGGTATCAGCCCCAGCATTTT. Full variable domain (missing parts from reference TRBV5-1 and TRBJ1-5): KAGVTQTPRYLIKTRGQQVTLSCSPISGHRSVSWYQQTPGQGLQFLFEYFSETQRNKGNFPGRFSGRQFSNSRSEMNVSTLELGDSALYLCAPRRYQPQHFGDGTRLSIL.

CDR3 DNA sequence: TGCGCCAGCAGTGCGGGGTCGGCTCCCCAGCATTTT. It specifies CASSAGSAPQHF. The chain has TRBV10-1 and TRBJ1-5; D ambiguous. CDR3 length: 12 residues. V was pared by 4 bases and J by 10 bases, with 11 bases between. Germline-derived CDR1 and CDR2 are WNHNN and SYGVQD (reference sequence).

The V and J genes are TRBV7-9 and TRBJ2-2, with TRBD1 identical over 8 bases. CDR3 size: 17 residues. J lost 4 bases, V lost 1 base, and 8 bases had no gene match. Per germline, CDR1 SEHNR and CDR2 FQNEAQ (reference sequence). The CDR3 nucleotides read TGTGCCAGCAGCTTAGATTTTCCCGGACAGGGCACCGGGGAGCTGTTTTTT. This codes for CASSLDFPGQGTGELFF. Variable domain in full (rest from reference TRBV7-9 and TRBJ2-2): DTGVSQNPRHKITKRGQNVTFRCDPISEHNRLYWYRQTLGQGPEFLTYFQNEAQLEKSRLLSDRFSAERPKGSFSTLEIQRTEQGDSAMYLCASSLDFPGQGTGELFFGEGSRLTVL.

The chain joins TRBV19 to TRBJ2-7; TRBD1 matches at 9 bases. The CDR3 loop spans 15 amino acids. J was trimmed by 5 bases and V by 9 bases; bases with no gene match: 14. Germline assignment: CDR1 LNHDA and CDR2 SQIVND (reference sequence). CDR3 in amino acids: CASQAVGTGPHEQYF. CDR3 bases: TGTGCCAGCCAGGCCGTTGGGACAGGGCCCCACGAGCAGTACTTC.

The rearrangement joins TRBV15 to TRBJ2-1; D is uncertain. V dropped 5 bases and J dropped 6 bases, with 17 bases sitting between them. The CDR3 is made up of 15 amino acids. CDR1 is LNHNV and CDR2 is YYDKDF in the germline V gene (reference sequence). This CDR3 is CATSSLRFESNEQFF. The CDR3 region has the DNA TGTGCCACCAGCTCCTTGCGTTTCGAATCCAATGAGCAGTTCTTC.

The DNA of the CDR3 is TGTGCCAGCAGTTTCCCGGCGTATGTCGAAACTACCTACGAGCAGTACTTC. Its protein is CASSFPAYVETTYEQYF. V and J are TRBV28 and TRBJ2-7; D not resolved. With 3 bases removed from V and 2 bases from J, the gap between germline ends came to 20 bases. This CDR3 is 17 amino acids long. The V gene's germline CDR1 is MDHEN and CDR2 SYDVKM.

The chain combines TRBV5-1 with TRBJ1-3, with D perhaps TRBD1 (6 bases). The V gene's germline CDR1 is SGHRS and CDR2 YFSETQ. V lost 4 bases and J lost 0, with 11 bases in between. The CDR3 consists of 15 residues. Here the CDR3 reads CASSIQGSSGNTIYF. The CDR3 nucleotides read TGCGCCAGCAGCATCCAGGGGTCCTCTGGAAACACCATATATTTT.

This clone appeared a single time. The V gene is TRBV15, the J gene TRBJ2-1; weak D call: TRBD1 (7 bases). V was shortened by 5 bases and J by 2 bases, with 10 bases between the two germline ends. This CDR3 is built from 14 residues. CDR1 and CDR2 (germline): LNHNV, YYDKDF (reference sequence). CDR3 DNA sequence: TGTGCCACCAGCCCAGGGGGGCCCTACAATGAGCAGTTCTTC. Its translation is CATSPGGPYNEQFF.

The genes are TRBV7-9 and TRBJ1-1; 9 nucleotides match TRBD1. This CDR3 comprises 13 residues. CDR1 is SEHNR and CDR2 is FQNEAQ in the germline V gene (reference sequence). The junction had 2 bases not matched to a gene; V was cut back by 5 bases and J by 4 bases. DNA of the CDR3: TGTGCCAGCAGCCAGGACAGGGGCACTGAAGCTTTCTTT. This encodes CASSQDRGTEAFF.